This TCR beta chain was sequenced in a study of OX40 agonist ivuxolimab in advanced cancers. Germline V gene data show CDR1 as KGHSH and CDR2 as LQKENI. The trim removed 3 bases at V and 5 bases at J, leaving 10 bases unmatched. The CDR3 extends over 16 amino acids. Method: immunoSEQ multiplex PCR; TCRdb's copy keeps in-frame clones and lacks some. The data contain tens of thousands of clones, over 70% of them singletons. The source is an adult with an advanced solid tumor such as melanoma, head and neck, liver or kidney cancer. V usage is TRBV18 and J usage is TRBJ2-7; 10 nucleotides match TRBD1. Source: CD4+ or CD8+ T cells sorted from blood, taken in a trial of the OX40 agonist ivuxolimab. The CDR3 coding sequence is TGTGCCAGCTCACCTAACCTGGGACAGGGGAGCGACGAGCAGTACTTC. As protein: CASSPNLGQGSDEQYF.